This T cell receptor (beta chain) was identified in a study of T cells after yellow fever vaccination. Findings of the study overall: Subsequent booster samples again held most clones from primary vaccination (96% CD4, just under 90% CD8).

This clonotype was observed a single time. The antigen is unknown. TCRdb analysed the 5' RACE reads with MiXCR anew, one entry per CDR3 protein. The profile shows about 73,000 distinct CDR3 sequences, around 7.3% of them singletons. The CDR3 has 14 amino acids. Trimming took off 3 bases at V and 8 bases at J, with 14 bases between the two ends. The germline V gene encodes CDR1 KGHSH and CDR2 LQKENI. The V call is TRBV18, the J call TRBJ2-1; D remains unclear. The specimen comprised CD8+ T cells sorted from PBMCs, sampled on the day of the yellow fever booster vaccination. This TCR came from a young man who received the YFV17D yellow fever vaccine. CDR3 in amino acids: CASSPARSMDEQFF. The DNA for the CDR3 is TGTGCCAGCTCACCGGCCCGGAGTATGGATGAGCAGTTCTTC.